Each of the 30 T cell receptor beta chains below was sequenced from the same sample in a study of blood T cells in healthy people across ages. A second PCR of about 6 to 12 cycles used a sample-barcoded 5' primer and a J-beta primer mix. In TCRdb, the 5' RACE reads were re-called with MiXCR into one record per CDR3 protein. There are about 800,000 distinct CDR3 sequences in the sample; around 50% occur only once, and roughly 20% lies in the top ten. Sequencing was carried out using blood. The receptors originated from a man older than 75 in good health.

There are a few counts of this clonotype. The chain couples TRBV6-5 to TRBJ2-7, with 9 nucleotides matching TRBD1. J was trimmed by 0 bases and V by 5 bases; bases with no gene match: 5. This CDR3 has 15 residues. Germline CDR1 is MNHEY and CDR2 is SVGAGI. The CDR3 sequence is CASSRTGATSYEQYF. In nucleotides, the CDR3 is TGTGCCAGCAGTCGGACAGGGGCTACCTCCTACGAGCAGTACTTC.

The rearrangement uses TRBV29-1 and TRBJ1-1; perhaps TRBD1 as D (6 bases). V lost 7 bases to trimming and J lost 0 bases, with 9 bases between them. This CDR3 contains 12 residues. In germline, CDR1 is SQVTM, CDR2 ANQGSEA. This chain's CDR3 is CSAGTMNTEAFF. The CDR3 coding sequence is TGCAGCGCGGGGACAATGAACACTGAAGCTTTCTTT.

The V call is TRBV7-9, the J call TRBJ2-3; TRBD1 might be the D (5 bases). The CDR3 loop spans 16 amino acids. The germline V gene encodes CDR1 SEHNR and CDR2 FQNEAQ (reference sequence). Deletions cut 2 bases from V and 3 bases from J, with 15 bases between. CDR3 loop: CASSLRSGLRTDTQYF. CDR3 coding DNA: TGTGCCAGCAGCTTACGGTCAGGGCTAAGAACAGATACGCAGTATTTT.

This clonotype was observed a single time. This may stem from a read error, because a much larger clone lies one nucleotide away. V is TRBV4-2 and J is TRBJ2-5; TRBD2 is a possible D gene (5 bases). The CDR3 loop spans 13 amino acids. Germline V lookup: CDR1 LGHNA, CDR2 YNFKEQ. Written as DNA, the CDR3 is TGTGCCAACAGCCAAGGAGGAGGAGAGACCCAGTACTTC. Translated: CANSQGGGETQYF.

The rearrangement joins TRBV7-9 to TRBJ2-6; TRBD1 agrees at 7 bases. The ends lost 5 bases at V and 2 bases at J; junction bases unmatched: 12. Germline values: CDR1 SEHNR, CDR2 FQNEAQ (reference sequence). This CDR3 comprises 18 residues. The CDR3 here is CASSLGTAAGAGANVLTF. The CDR3 coding sequence is TGTGCCAGCAGCCTTGGGACAGCGGCTGGGGCTGGGGCCAACGTCCTGACTTTC.

J is TRBJ2-1 and V is TRBV5-1; 8 bases fit TRBD1. Germline CDR1 is SGHRS and CDR2 is YFSETQ. The CDR3 runs to 15 residues. V lost 0 bases, J lost 5 bases, and 4 bases stayed unmatched. Here the CDR3 reads CASSLGSGGHNEQFF. The DNA of the CDR3 is TGCGCCAGCAGCTTGGGGTCAGGGGGCCACAATGAGCAGTTCTTC. Full variable domain (missing parts from reference TRBV5-1 and TRBJ2-1): KAGVTQTPRYLIKTRGQQVTLSCSPISGHRSVSWYQQTPGQGLQFLFEYFSETQRNKGNFPGRFSGRQFSNSRSEMNVSTLELGDSALYLCASSLGSGGHNEQFFGPGTRLTVL.

This clonotype came up once. The V call is TRBV6-2 or TRBV6-3, the J call TRBJ2-1; D possibly corresponds to TRBD1 (5 bases). The ends were cut back, 6 bases at V and 5 bases at J, with 11 bases in the middle. CDR1 is MNHEY, CDR2 SVGEGT, per germline. CDR3 length: 13 residues. The CDR3 spells CASRKAGNNEQFF. In nucleotides, the CDR3 is TGTGCCAGCAGAAAAGCAGGGAACAATGAGCAGTTCTTC.

This clonotype was counted only a few times. The chain combines TRBV3-1 with TRBJ2-5; D remains ambiguous. The germline V and J ends were trimmed by 0 bases and 5 bases, with 10 bases remaining between them. The CDR3 is made up of 14 amino acids. Per germline, CDR1 LGHDT and CDR2 YNNKEL (reference sequence). DNA of the CDR3: TGTGCCAGCAGCCAAGAAATTTCGGCGGAGACCCAGTACTTC. As protein: CASSQEISAETQYF.

The chain carries TRBV2 and TRBJ2-3, with 8 bases fitting TRBD2. V was pared by 8 bases and J by 0 bases, with 4 bases of the junction left unmatched. CDR3 size: 14 residues. Germline V gives CDR1 SNHLY, CDR2 FYNNEI. The CDR3 here is CASEASGSTDTQYF. The CDR3 DNA is TGTGCCAGCGAGGCTAGCGGGAGCACAGATACGCAGTATTTT.

This clonotype appeared a few times. The chain employs TRBV18 and TRBJ2-7; D not resolved. The CDR3 runs to 13 residues. V lost 1 base and J lost 0, with 4 bases in between. Germline V CDR1 and CDR2: KGHSH, LQKENI. The CDR3 nucleotides read TGTGCCAGCTCACCACTGGACTCCTACGAGCAGTACTTC. This encodes CASSPLDSYEQYF.

The chain joins TRBV20-1 to TRBJ2-1; 9 nucleotides match TRBD2. The J segment lost 2 bases and the V segment lost 3 bases, leaving 8 bases of the junction unmatched. Germline V CDR1 and CDR2: DFQATT, SNEGSKA (reference sequence). This CDR3 is 16 amino acids long. The CDR3 bases are TGCAGTGCTAGTGATCGGGCTAGCGGGACCTACAATGAGCAGTTCTTC. Its protein product is CSASDRASGTYNEQFF.

The chain couples TRBV28 to TRBJ1-2, with 7 nucleotides matching TRBD1. The CDR3 is made up of 15 amino acids. The ends lost 8 bases at V and 8 bases at J; junction bases unmatched: 17. Germline V gene sequence: CDR1 MDHEN, CDR2 SYDVKM. CDR3 residues: CASARQGGVEGGYTF. CDR3 in DNA: TGTGCCAGCGCCAGACAGGGAGGCGTCGAGGGCGGCTACACCTTC.

The CDR3 reads CSARKSGENIQYF. As DNA, the CDR3 is TGCAGTGCTAGAAAAAGTGGGGAAAACATTCAGTACTTC. The rearrangement uses TRBV20-1 and TRBJ2-4; unclear D gene. Germline CDR1 is DFQATT and CDR2 is SNEGSKA (reference sequence). The CDR3 spans 13 residues. V was clipped by 2 bases and J by 5 bases, with 10 bases between them.

There are a few counts of this clonotype. The rearrangement links TRBV7-2 to TRBJ2-7, with 9 nucleotides matching TRBD1. After removal of 5 bases from V and 3 bases from J, the junction contained 5 bases not matched to a gene. Germline V gene lookup returns CDR1 SGHTA and CDR2 FQGNSA. This CDR3 contains 14 residues. CDR3 sequence (DNA): TGTGCCAGCAGCGTGGGGACAGGGTTCTACGAGCAGTACTTC. This codes for CASSVGTGFYEQYF.

This clonotype was counted a few times. In DNA form, the CDR3 reads TGCGCCAGCAGCCAAGATCGGACAGAAATCTACGAGCAGTACTTC. It codes for CASSQDRTEIYEQYF. The V and J genes are TRBV4-1 and TRBJ2-7, with D perhaps TRBD1 (6 bases). In germline, CDR1 is MGHRA, CDR2 YSYEKL. The V and J ends lost 0 bases and 3 bases respectively, with 12 bases between them. The CDR3 runs 15 residues.

The chain has TRBV6-2 or TRBV6-3 and TRBJ2-5; 8 bases fit TRBD2. Trimming removed 7 bases from V and 2 bases from J; junction bases left unmatched: 6. The CDR3 loop spans 14 amino acids. Germline V gene data show CDR1 as MNHEY and CDR2 as SVGEGT. The CDR3 bases are TGTGCCAGCAAGTACCCGGGAGGGCAAGAGACCCAGTACTTC. Amino acids: CASKYPGGQETQYF.

Many counts were recorded for this clonotype. The chain employs TRBV20-1 and TRBJ2-1; D perhaps matches TRBD1 (6 bases). Germline V CDR1 and CDR2: DFQATT, SNEGSKA (reference sequence). CDR3 length: 13 amino acids. Trimming cost V 3 bases and J 10 bases, with 16 bases left between them. The CDR3 loop reads CSARGHLPGEQFF. The CDR3 coding sequence is TGCAGTGCTAGGGGACACCTTCCTGGCGAGCAGTTCTTC.

The chain joins TRBV10-3 to TRBJ2-5, with D unclear. The CDR3 covers 12 residues. Trimming removed 7 bases from V and 5 bases from J, with 11 bases in between. Germline values: CDR1 ENHRY, CDR2 SYGVKD. The CDR3, as DNA: TGTGCCATCAAGTTGGACCTGGAGACCCAGTACTTC. It codes for CAIKLDLETQYF.

The CDR3 coding sequence is TGCGCCAGCAGCCAAGACAAGGCAGGACTAGGAGGGAATGAGCAGTACTTC. As protein: CASSQDKAGLGGNEQYF. V and J are TRBV4-1 and TRBJ2-5; TRBD2 agrees at 7 bases. J gave up 11 bases and V 0 bases, and 18 bases lay outside the gene matches. Germline V lookup: CDR1 MGHRA, CDR2 YSYEKL. The CDR3 covers 17 residues.

The chain carries TRBV9 and TRBJ2-1; the match to TRBD1 covers 7 bases. Germline V lookup: CDR1 SGDLS, CDR2 YYNGEE. After removal of 3 bases from V and 7 bases from J, the junction contained 4 bases not matched to a gene. The CDR3 covers 13 residues. The CDR3 region is CASSGLQGNEQFF. CDR3 bases: TGTGCCAGCAGCGGGCTACAGGGGAATGAGCAGTTCTTC.

There are a few counts of this clonotype. V is TRBV15 and J is TRBJ2-7; no clear D gene. The CDR3 has 13 amino acids. V shed 0 bases and J shed 0 bases, with 3 bases lying between them. The germline V gene has CDR1 LNHNV and CDR2 YYDKDF (reference sequence). CDR3 loop: CATSRETSYEQYF. The DNA for the CDR3 is TGTGCCACCAGCAGAGAAACCTCCTACGAGCAGTACTTC.

This clonotype came up a few times. V gene TRBV2 combines with J gene TRBJ1-5; 10 bases line up with TRBD1. The CDR3 is 16 residues long. V lost 7 bases to trimming and J lost 7 bases; unmatched junction nucleotides: 13. From germline, CDR1 is SNHLY and CDR2 FYNNEI. The CDR3 loop is CASMQGQGYGSQPQHF. CDR3 nucleotide sequence: TGTGCCAGCATGCAGGGACAGGGGTACGGATCGCAGCCCCAGCATTTT. Full variable domain (remainder filled in from reference TRBV2 and TRBJ1-5): EPEVTQTPSHQVTQMGQEVILRCVPISNHLYFYWYRQILGQKVEFLVSFYNNEISEKSEIFDDQFSVERPDGSNFTLKIRSTKLEDSAMYFCASMQGQGYGSQPQHFGDGTRLSIL.

J is TRBJ2-7 and V is TRBV20-1; TRBD2 agrees at 9 bases. With 0 bases clipped from V and 4 bases from J, the junction kept 7 bases outside the gene matches. The germline CDR1 and CDR2 sequences are DFQATT and SNEGSKA (reference sequence). The CDR3 length is 15 residues. Here the CDR3 DNA reads TGCAGTGCTAGAGATGTAGCGGGAGCAGAGTACGAGCAGTACTTC. Amino acid sequence: CSARDVAGAEYEQYF.

This clonotype has a single count. The chain employs TRBV6-6 and TRBJ2-3; 7 bases map to TRBD1. Losses at the gene ends were 0 bases for V and 4 bases for J; bases not matched to a gene: 4. Germline V gene sequence: CDR1 MNHNY, CDR2 SVGAGI (reference sequence). The CDR3 runs to 15 residues. For the CDR3, the DNA is TGTGCCAGCAGTTACTCGACCCAGGGGGCAGATACGCAGTATTTT. Translation gives CASSYSTQGADTQYF.

To note about this clonotype: A clone one base away is much larger, so this may be a read error. The chain recombines TRBV7-2 with TRBJ2-3, with 7 bases identical to TRBD2. V dropped 4 bases and J dropped 5; count of bases not matched to a gene: 6. Germline CDR1 reads SGHTA; CDR2 reads FQGNSA. The CDR3 runs to 14 residues. CDR3 coding DNA: TGTGCCAGCAGCTGGGGGGGAGATTTAGATACGCAGTATTTT. Protein product: CASSWGGDLDTQYF.

This clonotype was seen repeatedly, ten times or more. This chain joins TRBV20-1 and TRBJ1-5; D perhaps matches TRBD1 (5 bases). The V gene lost 6 bases and the J gene lost 0 bases, with 15 bases spanning the gap. CDR1 is DFQATT, CDR2 SNEGSKA, per germline (reference sequence). The CDR3 is made up of 15 amino acids. The CDR3: CSARTTIRSNQPQHF. The DNA for the CDR3 is TGCAGTGCACGGACAACTATTCGTAGCAATCAGCCCCAGCATTTT.

This chain joins TRBV5-6 and TRBJ2-3; D is undetermined. The CDR3 has 14 residues. Germline loops: CDR1 SGHDT, CDR2 YYEEEE. V was clipped by 0 bases and J by 6 bases, with 11 bases between them. The DNA for the CDR3 is TGTGCCAGCAGCTTGGTATCCGCCCTGGATACGCAGTATTTT. Its translation: CASSLVSALDTQYF.

This clonotype was recorded once. The chain links TRBV4-2 to TRBJ1-6; 7 nucleotides align to TRBD1. Germline V lookup: CDR1 LGHNA, CDR2 YNFKEQ. The CDR3 is 17 amino acids. V lost 0 bases, J lost 2 bases, and 4 bases stayed unmatched. CDR3 DNA: TGTGCCAGCAGCCAAGAAACAGGGGTTGCCTATAATTCACCCCTCCACTTT. Its protein product is CASSQETGVAYNSPLHF.

The chain couples TRBV20-1 to TRBJ1-1, with D possibly TRBD1 on 5 matching bases. The CDR3 is made up of 16 amino acids. V lost 3 bases to trimming and J lost 0 bases, with 17 bases between them. Per the germline V gene, CDR1 is DFQATT and CDR2 is SNEGSKA (reference sequence). The CDR3: CSASPPRGLLNTEAFF. The CDR3 DNA reads as TGCAGTGCTAGCCCCCCGAGGGGATTGTTGAACACTGAAGCTTTCTTT.

This clonotype showed up just a few times. The rearrangement links TRBV11-2 to TRBJ2-5, with D possibly matching TRBD1 (5 bases). Germline CDR1 is SGHAT and CDR2 is FQNNGV. With 2 bases removed from V and 2 bases from J, the gap between germline ends came to 9 bases. The CDR3 length is 14 residues. The CDR3 spells CASSLQGWQETQYF. CDR3 DNA sequence: TGTGCCAGCAGCTTACAGGGTTGGCAAGAGACCCAGTACTTC.